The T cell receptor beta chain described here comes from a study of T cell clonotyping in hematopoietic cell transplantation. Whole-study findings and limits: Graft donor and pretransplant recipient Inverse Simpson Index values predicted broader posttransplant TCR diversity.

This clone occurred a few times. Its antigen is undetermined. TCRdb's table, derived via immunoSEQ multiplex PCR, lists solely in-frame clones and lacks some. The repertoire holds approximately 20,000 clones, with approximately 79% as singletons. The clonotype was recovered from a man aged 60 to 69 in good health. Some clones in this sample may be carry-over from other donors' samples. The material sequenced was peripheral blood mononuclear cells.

DNA for the CDR3: TGTGCCAGCAGTTCGACGTGGGGGATGGGCTACACCTTC. Protein: CASSSTWGMGYTF. This chain links TRBV6-5 with TRBJ1-2; a possible D gene is TRBD1 (5 bases). This CDR3 is 13 amino acids long. Per germline, CDR1 MNHEY and CDR2 SVGAGI. V was pared by 4 bases and J by 8 bases, with 14 bases between.